This TCR beta chain appears in the sequencing data of a study of T cell responses to AZD1222 COVID-19 vaccine (dated by TCRdb to the early 2020s). For context, the study as a whole: A total of about 240 trial participants underwent TCR sequencing, of whom 207 received two doses of AZD1222 and about 26 received two doses of the MenACWY control vaccine. Trial participants were enrolled by age into subgroups of 18-55, 56-69 and 70-plus years, and 148, 28 and 57 TCR-sequenced participants, respectively, were included in these subgroups.

The CDR3 regions of human TCRbeta chains were analyzed by immunosequencing. The original methods were these. Repertoire TCRs were matched against a reference library of SARS-CoV-2-specific TCRs generated with the MIRA antigen-specificity platform. Breadth was defined as the fraction of unique TCRs that were SARS-CoV-2-associated, and depth was defined as the fraction of total T cells that were SARS-CoV-2-associated. Using the MIRA data, each spike-specific TCR was assigned both to the spike region to which the TCR was reactive and to a CD4 or CD8 class. Log10-transformed breadth and depth values were compared by one-way ANOVA with Sidak's multiple comparisons tests. TCRdb's version of the immuneACCESS table is confined to in-frame rearrangements and falls short of the full clone set. An unresolved V gene accounts for under half of the shortfall where checked; the remainder is of unknown origin. That table gives V, J and clone size, and the DNA gave D and trimming. This sample holds some 200,000 clones; 80% to 95% were observed only once. Over 1.5% of the sample is in the top ten clones.

The germline V gene gives CDR1 as MNHEY and CDR2 as SVGAGI. V sheds 7 bases and J sheds 0 bases, leaving 16 bases between their ends. The CDR3 runs 15 amino acids, cysteine and phenylalanine included. Only the CDR3 DNA is retained, 45 bases long and in frame from the first base. Concerning this clone itself: The target of this receptor is not known. No base qualities exist here, and no much larger clone lies one base off it.

Beyond this particular receptor, the publication reports: The vaccine-associated CD4 TCRs covered the entire spike protein, and the dominant responses fell in regions 160-218 and 743-854. Conclusions about previously exposed vaccinees are limited because only a handful of AZD1222 recipients were SARS-CoV-2 seropositive at baseline. Nearly half of unique spike-specific TCRs reportedly recognized epitopes outside regions mutated in the B.1.351 and B.1.1.7 variants. Participants were mostly white British and included more females than males, and it was suggested by the authors that clonal diversity may have been underestimated. A significant rise in spike-specific TCR breadth and depth was observed after two AZD1222 doses relative to day 0 and relative to MenACWY recipients. The 56-69-year group was small, and its depth increase did not reach significance, likely because of low power. Because no samples from the day 14 peak response were available, repertoires could be characterized only after the peak T cell response.

The time point label here, explained by the study, means: about 28 days (+/-7) after the second vaccine dose. AZD1222 recipients with second doses at about 4 weeks or about 12 weeks were pooled, because spike-specific TCR depth and breadth did not differ between schedules. The vaccinee samples were drawn from two UK trials, COV001 and COV002, one of which was a single-blind randomized controlled phase 2/3 trial testing AZD1222 (ChAdOx1 nCoV-19) in healthy adults. For TCRbeta chain sequencing, PBMC samples were collected from trial participants at day 0 and at day 28 after the second dose. This material consisted of peripheral blood, taken 28 days after the second AZD1222 dose. Recombination linked TRBV6-5 to TRBJ2-7; the D segment is perhaps TRBD1 or TRBD2, each sharing 6 matched bases. The receptor was derived from an adult who received the AZD1222 COVID-19 vaccine. The CDR3 amino acid sequence is: CASTPGGGISYEQYF. The sequenced DNA: TGTGCCAGCACCCCAGGAGGGGGGATCTCCTACGAGCAGTACTTC.